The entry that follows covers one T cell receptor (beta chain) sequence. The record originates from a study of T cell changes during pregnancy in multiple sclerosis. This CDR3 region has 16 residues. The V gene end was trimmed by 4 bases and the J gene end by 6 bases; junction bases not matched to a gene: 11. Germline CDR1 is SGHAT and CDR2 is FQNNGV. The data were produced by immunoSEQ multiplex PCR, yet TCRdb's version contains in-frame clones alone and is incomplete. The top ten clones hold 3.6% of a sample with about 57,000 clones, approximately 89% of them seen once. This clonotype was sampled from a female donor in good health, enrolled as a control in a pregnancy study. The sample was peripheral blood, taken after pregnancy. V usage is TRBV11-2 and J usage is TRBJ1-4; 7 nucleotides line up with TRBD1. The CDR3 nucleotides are TGTGCCAGCAGCTCCGGGACAGCAACCTGGGATGAAAAACTGTTTTTT. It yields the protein CASSSGTATWDEKLFF.